This T cell receptor (beta chain) was captured by sequencing in a study of blood T cell repertoires in COVID-19. Across the study: Nucleic acid was either cDNA or gDNA, and it came from T cells, B-cell-depleted T cells, or PBMCs.

Participants were aged roughly 18 to 89 years, lived in around 25 US areas, and enrolled virtually. Recovered Cohort 3 donors showed two negative PCRs, clearance, or symptom resolution. Germline CDR1 MNHEY, CDR2 SVGAGI. V was clipped by 10 bases and J by 4 bases; unmatched bases: 8. The CDR3 spans 13 residues. This clone has more than one count but fewer than ten. As originally analysed: Estimation of nucleated cell counts relied on the amplification of reference gene primers. The method was immunoSEQ multiplex PCR; TCRdb's version includes in-frame clones alone and lacks a portion of them. V and J calls and clone size come straight from that table; D and trimming were deduced from the DNA. Counted here are fewer than 250,000 clones, about four fifths occurring once; the ten biggest clones make up 3.2%.

The J gene is TRBJ2-7, the V gene TRBV6-5, with 9 bases fitting TRBD2. The receptor's source is a woman in her twenties or thirties who had recovered from COVID-19. Sequencing was done on a sample of PBMCs or T cells enriched from blood (not recorded which). The CDR3 protein is CATTASGTYEQYF. The DNA for the CDR3 is TGTGCCACCACGGCTAGCGGGACATACGAGCAGTACTTC.